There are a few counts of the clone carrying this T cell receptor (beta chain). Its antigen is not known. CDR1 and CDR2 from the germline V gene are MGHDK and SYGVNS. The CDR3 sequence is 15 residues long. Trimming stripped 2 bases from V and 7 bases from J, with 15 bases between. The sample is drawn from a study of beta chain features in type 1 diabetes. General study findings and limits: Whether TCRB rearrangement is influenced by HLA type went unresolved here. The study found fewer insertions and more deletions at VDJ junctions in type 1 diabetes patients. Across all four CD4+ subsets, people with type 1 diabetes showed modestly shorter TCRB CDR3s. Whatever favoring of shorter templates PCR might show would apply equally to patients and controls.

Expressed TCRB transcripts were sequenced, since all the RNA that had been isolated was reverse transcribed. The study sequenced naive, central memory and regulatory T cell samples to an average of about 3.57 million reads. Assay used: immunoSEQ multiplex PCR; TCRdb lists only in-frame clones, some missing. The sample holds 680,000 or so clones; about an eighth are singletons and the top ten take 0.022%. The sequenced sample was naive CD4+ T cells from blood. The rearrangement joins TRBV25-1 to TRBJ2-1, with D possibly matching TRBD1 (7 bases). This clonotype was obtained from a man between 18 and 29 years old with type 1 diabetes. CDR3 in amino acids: CASSEGGTVVNEQFF. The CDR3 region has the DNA TGTGCCAGCAGTGAAGGGGGGACAGTGGTGAATGAGCAGTTCTTC.